The 4 T cell receptor beta chains in this list originate from one sample, sequenced in a study of blood T cells in healthy people across ages. It was with a sample-barcoded 5' primer and a J-beta primer mix that a second PCR of about 6 to 12 cycles was run. TCRdb used MiXCR to reprocess the 5' RACE reads, holding one entry per CDR3 protein. The sample yields about 590,000 distinct CDR3 sequences, about 30% seen once. The sample consisted of blood. The source is an elderly woman in good health.

This clonotype showed up just a few times. This may stem from a read error, because a much larger clone lies one nucleotide away. This sequence joins TRBV7-2 and TRBJ2-7, with D possibly matching TRBD2 (5 bases). CDR3 length: 14 residues. V was clipped by 4 bases and J by 2 bases, with 12 bases between them. Germline CDR1 SGHTA, CDR2 FQGNSA. CDR3 nucleotides: TGTGCCAGCAGCTGTGGGGAGAACGCCTACGAGCAGTACTTC. Amino acid sequence: CASSCGENAYEQYF.

Concerning this clonotype itself: One end of the junction fails to match germline, which may point to a read error. This sequence joins TRBV7-8 and TRBJ2-5; D is ambiguous. The CDR3 consists of 16 residues. Germline loops: CDR1 SGHVS, CDR2 FQNEAQ. CDR3: CAGSLVGSVGYNEQYF. The DNA for the CDR3 is TGTGCCGGCAGCTTAGTCGGCAGCGTGGGCTACAATGAGCAGTACTTC.

On this clonotype: This may stem from a read error, because a much larger clone lies one nucleotide away. The chain joins TRBV2 to TRBJ2-5; D is ambiguous. Germline V gene sequence: CDR1 SNHLY, CDR2 FYNNEI. The CDR3 runs 14 residues. Trimming cost V 6 bases and J 0 bases, with 11 bases left between them. This CDR3 is CASRVGRNQETQYF. In nucleotides, the CDR3 is TGTGCCAGCAGGGTGGGCAGGAACCAAGAGACCCAGTACTTC.

This clonotype has a count of ten or more. V and J are TRBV28 and TRBJ2-4; TRBD2 might be the D (6 bases). The CDR3 is 15 residues long. Germline V CDR1 and CDR2: MDHEN, SYDVKM. The V end lost 3 bases, the J end lost 2 bases, and 11 bases lay between the germline ends. In DNA form, the CDR3 reads TGTGCCAGCAGTTTGGGAGGTTTAACCAAAAACATTCAGTACTTC. Protein product: CASSLGGLTKNIQYF.